The 23 T cell receptor beta chains below come from one sample, sequenced in a study of T-cell reconstitution after alpha-beta-depleted transplantation in children. TCRbeta library preparation incorporated unique molecular identifiers. One entry per CDR3 protein, called by TCRdb with MiXCR from the PCR reads. The table shows more than 450,000 distinct CDR3 sequences, with roughly 18% occurring only once. Sequenced here: PBMCs from the stem cell graft donor, sampled from the stem cell graft. The receptors derive from a human donor who donated a stem cell graft to a child with acute lymphoblastic leukemia.

This rearrangement joins TRBV10-3 to TRBJ1-2; D possibly corresponds to TRBD1 (5 bases). Trimming took 0 bases from V and 4 from J, leaving 12 bases between them. The CDR3 spans 15 residues. The germline V gene has CDR1 ENHRY and CDR2 SYGVKD. This chain's CDR3 is CAISESMGTPYGYTF. The CDR3 DNA reads as TGTGCCATCAGTGAGTCGATGGGGACTCCCTATGGCTACACCTTC.

This clonotype was seen only a few times. The V and J genes are TRBV20-1 and TRBJ2-7, with D perhaps matching TRBD1 or TRBD2 (5 bases each). Germline CDR1 reads DFQATT; CDR2 reads SNEGSKA (reference sequence). The CDR3 extends over 14 amino acids. The V end was cut by 6 bases, the J end by 7 bases, with 22 bases between. CDR3 region: CSAQPGPTPGEQYF. In nucleotides, the CDR3 is TGCAGTGCCCAGCCGGGACCTACACCGGGGGAGCAGTACTTC.

This clonotype came up a few times. V is TRBV7-2 and J is TRBJ2-1; D perhaps matches TRBD1 (5 bases). This CDR3 has 16 residues. The germline V gene encodes CDR1 SGHTA and CDR2 FQGNSA. Trimming removed 5 bases at V and 1 base at J, with 15 bases between. CDR3 residues: CASSLLGHGSYNEQFF. In DNA, the CDR3 is TGTGCCAGCAGCCTCCTCGGACACGGTTCCTACAATGAGCAGTTCTTC.

The chain employs TRBV7-3 and TRBJ1-6; D perhaps matches TRBD1 (5 bases). This CDR3 contains 15 residues. V gave up 2 bases and J gave up 9 bases, with 14 bases separating them. Germline V gives CDR1 SGHTA, CDR2 FQGTGA. The DNA for the CDR3 is TGTGCCAGCAGCTTATTGGGGCAGGGAGCTTCACCCCTCCACTTT. Protein product: CASSLLGQGASPLHF.

The chain joins TRBV3-1 to TRBJ1-1; possible D gene TRBD1, 6 bases. This CDR3 contains 15 residues. V dropped 5 bases and J dropped 4 bases, with 17 bases sitting between them. Germline assignment: CDR1 LGHDT and CDR2 YNNKEL (reference sequence). CDR3 nucleotide sequence: TGTGCCAGCAGCGCCCCACAGGGACGGGTCACTGAAGCTTTCTTT. This encodes CASSAPQGRVTEAFF.

This chain connects TRBV11-2 to TRBJ2-4, with D possibly TRBD1 on 5 matching bases. The germline V and J ends were trimmed by 5 bases and 0 bases, with 11 bases remaining between them. Germline V gene sequence: CDR1 SGHAT, CDR2 FQNNGV. The CDR3 contains 15 residues. The CDR3 DNA reads TGTGCCAGCAGCCCTACAGGCTTAGCCAAAAACATTCAGTACTTC. Its translation: CASSPTGLAKNIQYF.

This clonotype appeared a single time. One end of the junction fails to match germline, which may point to a read error. This chain joins TRBV18 and TRBJ1-2; D call uncertain. This CDR3 region has 15 residues. Germline V CDR1 and CDR2: KGHSH, LQKENI. The CDR3 sequence is CASSPSPDSDYGDTF. The CDR3 nucleotides are TGTGCCAGCTCACCATCTCCGGATTCGGACTATGGCGACACCTTC.

The rearrangement links TRBV5-1 to TRBJ2-5, with a tentative D call TRBD1 (6 bases). The CDR3 contains 15 residues. From germline, CDR1 is SGHRS and CDR2 YFSETQ. Deletions cut 2 bases from V and 1 base from J, with 12 bases between. The CDR3 DNA sequence: TGCGCCAGCAGCTTCCGTGCGGACAGCCAAGAGACCCAGTACTTC. The encoded protein is CASSFRADSQETQYF. Complete variable domain (other parts from reference TRBV5-1 and TRBJ2-5): KAGVTQTPRYLIKTRGQQVTLSCSPISGHRSVSWYQQTPGQGLQFLFEYFSETQRNKGNFPGRFSGRQFSNSRSEMNVSTLELGDSALYLCASSFRADSQETQYFGPGTRLLVL.

The V call is TRBV5-1, the J call TRBJ1-4; 7 bases fit TRBD1. V lost 4 bases and J lost 5; bases outside the gene matches: 5. Germline CDR1 SGHRS, CDR2 YFSETQ. The CDR3 runs to 14 residues. CDR3 loop: CASSRQGLNEKLFF. In nucleotides, the CDR3 is TGCGCCAGCAGCCGACAGGGATTAAATGAAAAACTGTTTTTT.

This clonotype was recorded a few times. The V and J genes are TRBV2 and TRBJ2-1, with 9 bases identical to TRBD1. V dropped 7 bases and J dropped 1; count of bases not matched to a gene: 2. The length of the CDR3 is 14 residues. Germline lookup yields CDR1 SNHLY and CDR2 FYNNEI. CDR3 coding DNA: TGTGCCAGCAAAGGGACAGGGTCCTACAATGAGCAGTTCTTC. This encodes CASKGTGSYNEQFF. The complete variable domain, with remaining parts taken from reference TRBV2 and TRBJ2-1, reads EPEVTQTPSHQVTQMGQEVILRCVPISNHLYFYWYRQILGQKVEFLVSFYNNEISEKSEIFDDQFSVERPDGSNFTLKIRSTKLEDSAMYFCASKGTGSYNEQFFGPGTRLTVL.

This chain links TRBV5-1 with TRBJ1-1; maybe TRBD1 (5 bases). V was trimmed by 0 bases and J by 6 bases, leaving 9 bases between them. The germline V gene encodes CDR1 SGHRS and CDR2 YFSETQ. The CDR3 is 13 amino acids. The CDR3 region is CASSLASGAEAFF. The CDR3 DNA is TGCGCCAGCAGCTTGGCCTCGGGGGCTGAAGCTTTCTTT.

The genes are TRBV7-9 and TRBJ2-1; D may be TRBD1 or TRBD2 (5 bases each). The CDR3 loop spans 13 amino acids. Germline values: CDR1 SEHNR, CDR2 FQNEAQ (reference sequence). Trimming took off 5 bases at V and 9 bases at J, with 14 bases between the two ends. The CDR3 is CASSPPGQAEQFF. DNA of the CDR3: TGTGCCAGCAGCCCCCCGGGGCAGGCTGAGCAGTTCTTC.

This clonotype has only a few counts. J is TRBJ2-3 and V is TRBV4-1; D is unclear. Trimming removed 1 base at V and 6 bases at J, with 8 bases between. Germline loops: CDR1 MGHRA, CDR2 YSYEKL. This CDR3 is 13 amino acids long. CDR3 region: CASSQVTWDTQYF. DNA of the CDR3: TGCGCCAGCAGCCAAGTTACCTGGGATACGCAGTATTTT.

In its sample, this clonotype was seen a few times. The chain carries TRBV6-5 and TRBJ1-5, with D possibly matching TRBD1 (5 bases). The CDR3 is made up of 16 amino acids. V shed 5 bases and J shed 2 bases, with 16 bases lying between them. Germline-derived CDR1 and CDR2 are MNHEY and SVGAGI. The CDR3 DNA is TGTGCCAGCAGTCCGGCTCAGGGATTTGGCAATCAGCCCCAGCATTTT. Translated, it gives CASSPAQGFGNQPQHF.

V and J are TRBV19 and TRBJ2-1; TRBD2 might be the D (6 bases). Germline V gene lookup returns CDR1 LNHDA and CDR2 SQIVND (reference sequence). This CDR3 comprises 15 residues. Trimming took 1 base from V and 3 from J, leaving 10 bases between them. The DNA of the CDR3 is TGTGCCAGTAGTATAGTGGGGCGGGGCTACAATGAGCAGTTCTTC. Amino acids: CASSIVGRGYNEQFF.

The chain recombines TRBV11-2 with TRBJ2-1; 8 nucleotides match TRBD1. V lost 2 bases and J lost 6; bases outside the gene matches: 3. The CDR3 is 14 amino acids. Germline V CDR1 and CDR2: SGHAT, FQNNGV. In nucleotides, the CDR3 is TGTGCCAGCAGCTTACATCAGGGGGCCAATGAGCAGTTCTTC. Its translation: CASSLHQGANEQFF.

J is TRBJ1-2 and V is TRBV12-3 or TRBV12-4; 7 bases are shared with TRBD1. V was pared by 6 bases and J by 8 bases, with 15 bases of the junction left unmatched. The CDR3 is 15 residues long. The CDR3, as DNA: TGTGCCAGCAGGACCACGGGAGGGGGCGCGGAAGGCTACACCTTC. This sequence encodes CASRTTGGGAEGYTF.

The chain has TRBV12-3 or TRBV12-4 and TRBJ2-1, with 12 bases identical to TRBD2. After removal of 5 bases from V and 6 bases from J, the junction contained 20 bases not matched to a gene. The CDR3 covers 20 residues. CDR3 sequence: CASSPAATAGLAGIINEQFF. CDR3 coding DNA: TGTGCCAGCAGTCCGGCCGCGACAGCTGGACTAGCGGGAATTATCAATGAGCAGTTCTTC.

This clonotype was counted a few times. V usage is TRBV20-1 and J usage is TRBJ2-7, with a weak D call TRBD2 (6 bases). The CDR3 loop spans 15 amino acids. Germline V CDR1 and CDR2: DFQATT, SNEGSKA (reference sequence). Trimming cost V 2 bases and J 1 base, with 15 bases left between them. DNA of the CDR3: TGCAGTGCTAGATCCCGGACTACCAGTTCCTACGAGCAGTACTTC. Protein: CSARSRTTSSYEQYF.

This clonotype was recorded a few times. V usage is TRBV9 and J usage is TRBJ2-7; TRBD2 matches at 7 bases. The CDR3 covers 15 residues. After removal of 0 bases from V and 3 bases from J, the junction contained 6 bases not matched to a gene. Per germline, CDR1 SGDLS and CDR2 YYNGEE. DNA of the CDR3: TGTGCCAGCAGCGTAGGGTCTAGCGGTTTCTACGAGCAGTACTTC. This translates into CASSVGSSGFYEQYF.

This chain connects TRBV2 to TRBJ2-1, with 9 bases fitting TRBD2. Losses at the gene ends were 8 bases for V and 6 bases for J; bases not matched to a gene: 11. From germline, CDR1 is SNHLY and CDR2 FYNNEI. CDR3 length: 15 amino acids. The CDR3 region is CASCPLAGASNEQFF. CDR3 nucleotide sequence: TGTGCCAGCTGTCCATTAGCGGGAGCAAGCAATGAGCAGTTCTTC.

The V and J genes are TRBV6-5 and TRBJ2-2; D gene ambiguous. This CDR3 is built from 17 residues. From germline, CDR1 is MNHEY and CDR2 SVGAGI. V shed 0 bases and J shed 3 bases, with 14 bases lying between them. CDR3 region: CASSYSKVVSYTGELFF. CDR3 DNA sequence: TGTGCCAGCAGTTACTCGAAGGTGGTATCTTACACCGGGGAGCTGTTTTTT.

The chain uses TRBV5-1 and TRBJ2-5, with D perhaps matching TRBD1 or TRBD2 (6 bases each). Germline CDR1 and CDR2: SGHRS and YFSETQ. Trimming removed 4 bases at V and 4 bases at J, with 14 bases between. The length of the CDR3 is 14 residues. The CDR3: CASSGDGGVETQYF. In nucleotides, the CDR3 is TGCGCCAGCAGCGGGGACGGGGGCGTAGAGACCCAGTACTTC.